This T cell receptor (beta chain) was sequenced for a study of T cells in Graves' hyperthyroidism and ophthalmopathy. Study-level points and caveats: A model using 13 V-J features told ophthalmopathy apart from stable hyperthyroidism.

Template material for amplifying TCR beta CDR3 regions consisted of RNA transcripts. A first-round RT-PCR of the TCR CDR3 used the HTBI primer set. TCRdb itself ran the multiplex PCR reads through MiXCR, one entry per CDR3 protein. The table includes a few hundred thousand distinct CDR3 sequences, 46% detected once. The V end lost 7 bases, the J end lost 7 bases, and 11 bases lay between the germline ends. There are 12 residues in the CDR3. From germline, CDR1 is MRHNA and CDR2 SNTAGT. Concerning this clonotype itself: No antigen is known for it.

Criteria for exclusion of patients were uncontrolled infection, other autoimmune disease, pregnancy or lactation. The chain uses TRBV6-4 and TRBJ1-5; D unclear. The receptor was derived from a young woman with Graves' hyperthyroidism. Input material: peripheral blood or thyroid tissue (not recorded which). The CDR3 DNA is TGTGCCAGCACCCCTACGGGACAGCCCCAGCATTTT. Residues: CASTPTGQPQHF.